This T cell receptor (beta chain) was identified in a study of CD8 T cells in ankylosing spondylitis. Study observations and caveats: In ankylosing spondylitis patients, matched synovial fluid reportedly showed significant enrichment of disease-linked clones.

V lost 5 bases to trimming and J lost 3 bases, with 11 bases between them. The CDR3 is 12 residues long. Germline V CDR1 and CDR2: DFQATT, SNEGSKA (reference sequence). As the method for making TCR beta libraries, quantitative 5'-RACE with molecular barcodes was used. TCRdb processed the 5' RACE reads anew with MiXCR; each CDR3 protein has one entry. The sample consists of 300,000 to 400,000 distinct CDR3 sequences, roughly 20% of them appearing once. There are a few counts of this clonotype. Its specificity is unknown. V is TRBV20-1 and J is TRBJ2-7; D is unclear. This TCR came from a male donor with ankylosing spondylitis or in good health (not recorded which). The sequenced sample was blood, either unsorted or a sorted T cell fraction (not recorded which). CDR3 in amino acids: CSAADKIYEQYF. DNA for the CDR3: TGCAGTGCTGCAGACAAGATCTACGAGCAGTACTTC.